Shown below are 3 T cell receptor beta chains from a single sample sequenced in a study of blood T cell repertoires in COVID-19. Profiling relied on immunoSEQ multiplex PCR, and the TCRdb table lists in-frame clones only, not all of them. The sample yields approximately 300,000 clones, around nine tenths seen once. Sequenced sample: PBMCs or T cells enriched from blood (not recorded which). The receptors were sampled from a man in his sixties who had recovered from COVID-19.

This rearrangement joins TRBV13 to TRBJ2-2, with D perhaps TRBD1 (6 bases). The CDR3 sequence is 16 residues long. The V gene's germline CDR1 is PRHDT and CDR2 FYEKMQ (reference sequence). Trimming removed 1 base from V and 7 bases from J, with 16 bases in between. The CDR3 DNA reads TGTGCCAGCAGCTTAGTCGGCAGGGGATCGGTCGGGGAGCTGTTTTTT. Protein sequence: CASSLVGRGSVGELFF. Looking up the rest from reference TRBV13 and TRBJ2-2 gives the full variable domain: AAGVIQSPRHLIKEKRETATLKCYPIPRHDTVYWYQQGPGQDPQFLISFYEKMQSDKGSIPDRFSAQQFSDYHSELNMSSLELGDSALYFCASSLVGRGSVGELFFGEGSRLTVL.

The chain links TRBV13 to TRBJ1-4, with unresolved D. The CDR3 has 15 amino acids. V shed 1 base and J shed 8 bases, with 14 bases lying between them. CDR1 is PRHDT and CDR2 is FYEKMQ in the germline V gene (reference sequence). CDR3 sequence (DNA): TGTGCCAGCAGCTTAGTTGGTGGAGGAGAGGAAAAACTGTTTTTT. It is translated as CASSLVGGGEEKLFF. Combining the CDR3 with reference TRBV13 and TRBJ1-4 gives the whole variable domain AAGVIQSPRHLIKEKRETATLKCYPIPRHDTVYWYQQGPGQDPQFLISFYEKMQSDKGSIPDRFSAQQFSDYHSELNMSSLELGDSALYFCASSLVGGGEEKLFFGSGTQLSVL.

This clone was seen a handful of times. The chain carries TRBV18 and TRBJ1-2; 7 nucleotides align to TRBD1. V lost 2 bases and J lost 4; bases outside the gene matches: 1. Germline CDR1 and CDR2: KGHSH and LQKENI. CDR3 length equals 13 residues. The CDR3 is CASSPRGPYGYTF. For the CDR3, the DNA is TGTGCCAGCTCACCAAGGGGGCCCTATGGCTACACCTTC.